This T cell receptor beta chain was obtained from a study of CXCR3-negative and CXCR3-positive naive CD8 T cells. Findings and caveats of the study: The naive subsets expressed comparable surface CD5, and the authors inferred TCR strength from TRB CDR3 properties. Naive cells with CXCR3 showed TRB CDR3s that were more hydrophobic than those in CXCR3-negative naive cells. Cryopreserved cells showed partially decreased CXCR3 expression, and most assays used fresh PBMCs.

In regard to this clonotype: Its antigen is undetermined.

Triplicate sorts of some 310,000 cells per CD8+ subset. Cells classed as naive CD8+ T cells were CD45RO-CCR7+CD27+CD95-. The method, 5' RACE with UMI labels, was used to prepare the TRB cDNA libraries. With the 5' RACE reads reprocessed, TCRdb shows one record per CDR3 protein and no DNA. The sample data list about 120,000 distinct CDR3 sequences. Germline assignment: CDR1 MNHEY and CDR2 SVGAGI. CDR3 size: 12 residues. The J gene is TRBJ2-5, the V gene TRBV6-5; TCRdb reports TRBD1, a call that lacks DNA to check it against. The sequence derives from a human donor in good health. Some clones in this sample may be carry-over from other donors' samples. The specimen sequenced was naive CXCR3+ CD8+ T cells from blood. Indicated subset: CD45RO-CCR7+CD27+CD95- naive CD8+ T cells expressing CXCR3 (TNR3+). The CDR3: CASRSTGETQYF.